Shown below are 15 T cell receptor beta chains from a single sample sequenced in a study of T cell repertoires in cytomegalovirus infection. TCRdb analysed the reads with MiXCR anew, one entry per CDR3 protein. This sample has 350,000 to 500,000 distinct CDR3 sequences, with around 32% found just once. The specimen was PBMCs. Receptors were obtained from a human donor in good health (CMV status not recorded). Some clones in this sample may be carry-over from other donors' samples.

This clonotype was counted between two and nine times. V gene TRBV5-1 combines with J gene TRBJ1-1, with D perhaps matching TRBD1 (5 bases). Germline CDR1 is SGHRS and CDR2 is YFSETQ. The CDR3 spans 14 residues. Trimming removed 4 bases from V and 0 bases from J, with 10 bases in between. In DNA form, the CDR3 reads TGCGCCAGCAGCGTACAGGTCATGAACACTGAAGCTTTCTTT. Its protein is CASSVQVMNTEAFF.

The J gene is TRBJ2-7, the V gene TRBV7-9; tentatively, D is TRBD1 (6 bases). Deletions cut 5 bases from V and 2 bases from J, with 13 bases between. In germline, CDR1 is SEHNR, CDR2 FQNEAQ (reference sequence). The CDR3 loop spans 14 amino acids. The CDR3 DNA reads TGTGCCAGCAGCGTCCCCGGACAGACCTACGAGCAGTACTTC. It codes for CASSVPGQTYEQYF. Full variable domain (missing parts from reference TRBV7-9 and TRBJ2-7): DTGVSQNPRHKITKRGQNVTFRCDPISEHNRLYWYRQTLGQGPEFLTYFQNEAQLEKSRLLSDRFSAERPKGSFSTLEIQRTEQGDSAMYLCASSVPGQTYEQYFGPGTRLTVT.

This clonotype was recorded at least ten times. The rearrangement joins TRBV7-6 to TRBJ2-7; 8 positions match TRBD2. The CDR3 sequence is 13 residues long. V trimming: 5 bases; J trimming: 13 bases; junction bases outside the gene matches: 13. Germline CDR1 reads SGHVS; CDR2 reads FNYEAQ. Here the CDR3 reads CASSPLGLVGLYF. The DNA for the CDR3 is TGTGCCAGCAGCCCCCTGGGACTAGTCGGTTTATACTTC.

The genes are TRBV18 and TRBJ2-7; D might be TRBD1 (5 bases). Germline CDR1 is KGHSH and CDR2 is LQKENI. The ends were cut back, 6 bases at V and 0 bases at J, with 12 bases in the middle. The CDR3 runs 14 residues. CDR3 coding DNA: TGTGCCAGCTCTTACGACAGTCTCTCCTACGAGCAGTACTTC. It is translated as CASSYDSLSYEQYF.

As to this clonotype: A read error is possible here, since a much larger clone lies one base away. CDR3 DNA sequence: TGTGCCAGCAGCTCTGGGACCGGGCGACAAGAGACCCAGTCCTTC. This sequence encodes CASSSGTGRQETQSF. This chain connects TRBV11-2 to TRBJ2-5, with D perhaps given as TRBD1 or TRBD2 (5 bases each). The length of the CDR3 is 15 residues. Per the germline V gene, CDR1 is SGHAT and CDR2 is FQNNGV.

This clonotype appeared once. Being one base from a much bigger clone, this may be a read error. The CDR3 DNA follows: TGTGCCAGCAGTTACCGGGTCGTAGCTGACTATGGCTACACCTTC. Protein sequence: CASSYRVVADYGYTF. The chain uses TRBV28 and TRBJ1-2; D remains unclear. Germline values: CDR1 MDHEN, CDR2 SYDVKM. The CDR3 has 15 residues. The V end was cut by 4 bases, the J end by 3 bases, with 15 bases between.

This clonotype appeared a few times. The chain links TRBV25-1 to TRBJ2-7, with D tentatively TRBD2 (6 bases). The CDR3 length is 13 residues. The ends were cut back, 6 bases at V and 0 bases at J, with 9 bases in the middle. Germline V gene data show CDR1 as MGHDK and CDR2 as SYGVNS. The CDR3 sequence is CASRSSASYEQYF. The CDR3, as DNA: TGTGCCAGCAGATCTAGCGCCTCCTACGAGCAGTACTTC.

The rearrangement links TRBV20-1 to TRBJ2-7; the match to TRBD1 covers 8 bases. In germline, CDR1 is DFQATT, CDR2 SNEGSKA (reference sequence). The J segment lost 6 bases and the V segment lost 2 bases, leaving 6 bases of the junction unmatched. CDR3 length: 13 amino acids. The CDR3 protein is CSARTWTGFEQYF. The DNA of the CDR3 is TGCAGTGCTAGAACTTGGACAGGGTTCGAGCAGTACTTC.

The CDR3 DNA is TGCAGTGCTAGCGACAGGAAGGTGGATGGCTACACCTTC. It specifies CSASDRKVDGYTF. V is TRBV20-1 and J is TRBJ1-2; D is perhaps TRBD1 (6 bases). The germline CDR1 and CDR2 sequences are DFQATT and SNEGSKA (reference sequence). V was pared by 3 bases and J by 6 bases, with 14 bases between. The CDR3 length is 13 residues.

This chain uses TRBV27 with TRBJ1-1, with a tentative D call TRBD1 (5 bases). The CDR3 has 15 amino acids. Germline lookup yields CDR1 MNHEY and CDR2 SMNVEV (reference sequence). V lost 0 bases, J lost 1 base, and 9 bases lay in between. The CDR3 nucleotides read TGTGCCAGCAGTTTATCTACTGGGGCGAACACTGAAGCTTTCTTT. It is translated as CASSLSTGANTEAFF.

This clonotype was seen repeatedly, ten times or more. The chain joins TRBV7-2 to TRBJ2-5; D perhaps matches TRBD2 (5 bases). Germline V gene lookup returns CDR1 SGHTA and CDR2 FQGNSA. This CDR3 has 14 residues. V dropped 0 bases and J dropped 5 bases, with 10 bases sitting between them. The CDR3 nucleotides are TGTGCCAGCAGCTTAGCCGAGGGTTTGGAGACCCAGTACTTC. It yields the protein CASSLAEGLETQYF.

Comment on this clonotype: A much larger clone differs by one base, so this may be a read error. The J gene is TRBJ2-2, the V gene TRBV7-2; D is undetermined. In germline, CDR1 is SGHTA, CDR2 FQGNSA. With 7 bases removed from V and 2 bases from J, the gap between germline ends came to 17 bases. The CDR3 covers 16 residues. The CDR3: CASNPRIGKNTGELFF. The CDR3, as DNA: TGTGCCAGCAACCCCCGGATAGGAAAAAACACCGGGGAGCTGTTTTTT.

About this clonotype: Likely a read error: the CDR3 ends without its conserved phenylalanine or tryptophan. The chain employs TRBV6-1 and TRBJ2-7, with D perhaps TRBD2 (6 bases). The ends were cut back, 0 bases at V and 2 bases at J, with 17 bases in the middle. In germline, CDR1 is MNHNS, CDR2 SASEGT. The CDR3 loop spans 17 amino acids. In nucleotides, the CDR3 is TGTGCCAGCAGTGAAGCACTAGCCCTCGGTGTCCCCTACGAGCAGTACTTA. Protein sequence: CASSEALALGVPYEQYL.

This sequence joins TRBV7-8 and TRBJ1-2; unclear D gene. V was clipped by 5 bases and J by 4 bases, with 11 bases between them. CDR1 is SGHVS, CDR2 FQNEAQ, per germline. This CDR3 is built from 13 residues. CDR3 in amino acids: CASSRTDTYGYTF. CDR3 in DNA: TGTGCCAGCAGCCGTACAGATACCTATGGCTACACCTTC.

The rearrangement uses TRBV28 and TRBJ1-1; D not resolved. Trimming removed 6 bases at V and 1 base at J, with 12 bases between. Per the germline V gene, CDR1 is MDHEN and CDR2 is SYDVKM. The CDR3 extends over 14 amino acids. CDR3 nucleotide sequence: TGTGCCAGCAGCGTCTTGCCGGGGAACACTGAAGCTTTCTTT. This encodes CASSVLPGNTEAFF.